Sequencing of this T cell receptor (beta chain) was carried out in a study of shared clonotypes between healthy human individuals. CD8 cells regarded as naive lacked CD45RO, were positively chosen for CCR7, and omitted terminally differentiated effector memory CD45RA+ cells. Donors comprised healthy HIV-negative adults lacking recent acute infections or vaccinations. The authors ran the assay at deep level. The protocol was immunoSEQ multiplex PCR, while the TCRdb copy is restricted to in-frame clones and leaves out a portion. The data hold around 2,100,000 clones, with roughly 95% observed a single time. Notes on the study in general: In a handful of donors, around 4.8% of naive CD4 clonotypes appeared in common.

The CDR3 loop spans 14 amino acids. CDR1 and CDR2 (germline): MGHRA, YSYEKL. V was pared by 0 bases and J by 9 bases, with 13 bases between. With respect to this clone: Antigen: not known.

The chain couples TRBV4-1 to TRBJ2-3; D remains ambiguous. The TCR originated in a man aged 18-30 years in good health. Sequenced: naive CD8+ T cells sorted from blood. The CDR3 DNA follows: TGCGCCAGCAGCCAAGATGGGTCTCTTTCGACGCAGTATTTT. It yields the protein CASSQDGSLSTQYF.